Below, 21 T cell receptor beta chains from the same sample are listed, as sequenced in a study of human T cells and chemical hapten exposure. The time point denotes: patch test 1, 2 weeks after DPC sensitization. Described treatment: therapeutic diphenylcyclopropenone sensitization with weekly scalp DPC. Total RNA was isolated from whole blood that had not been fractionated. A single record per CDR3 protein comes from TCRdb applying MiXCR to the RACE reads. The sample consists of approximately 41,000 distinct CDR3 sequences, 4% of them appearing once. The starting material was whole blood, obtained in connection with sensitization to the hapten diphenylcyclopropenone (DPC). These receptors originate from a man aged 45 to 65 with alopecia areata. Some clones in this sample may be carry-over from other donors' samples.

This clonotype was detected ten times or more. The chain has TRBV30 and TRBJ1-5; D is uncertain. Trimming took off 2 bases at V and 7 bases at J, with 12 bases between the two ends. CDR1 and CDR2 from the germline V gene are GTSNPN and SVGIG (reference sequence). The CDR3 spans 13 residues. CDR3 region: CAWSYGDGQPQHF. In DNA, the CDR3 is TGTGCCTGGAGTTACGGGGATGGGCAGCCCCAGCATTTT.

The sample holds many counts of this clonotype. This sequence joins TRBV27 and TRBJ2-3, with TRBD2 matching over 9 bases. Germline CDR1 reads MNHEY; CDR2 reads SMNVEV (reference sequence). This CDR3 contains 16 residues. V trimming: 6 bases; J trimming: 2 bases; junction bases outside the gene matches: 9. CDR3 region: CASSPGTSRLTDTQYF. CDR3 bases: TGTGCCAGCAGCCCCGGGACTAGCCGCCTCACAGATACGCAGTATTTT.

This clonotype was counted between two and nine times. The rearrangement uses TRBV30 and TRBJ1-1, with TRBD1 matching 7 bases. CDR3 size: 15 residues. CDR1 and CDR2 from the germline V gene are GTSNPN and SVGIG (reference sequence). V shed 0 bases, J shed 5 bases, and the junction held 9 bases outside the gene matches. CDR3 sequence: CAWSVRGGVTTEAFF. DNA for the CDR3: TGTGCCTGGAGTGTACGAGGGGGCGTGACAACTGAAGCTTTCTTT.

This clonotype has at least ten counts. The chain combines TRBV12-3 or TRBV12-4 with TRBJ1-1; TRBD1 agrees at 11 bases. The CDR3 totals 15 residues. Trimming took 8 bases from V and 12 from J; bases not matched to a gene: 17. The CDR3 protein is CASSPFSRDRGETFF. The CDR3 nucleotides are TGTGCCAGCTCCCCGTTCAGTAGGGACAGGGGGGAAACTTTCTTT.

This clonotype showed up many times. The chain carries TRBV12-5 and TRBJ1-1; D unresolved. In germline, CDR1 is LGHNT, CDR2 FRNRAP. V was trimmed by 7 bases and J by 0 bases, leaving 18 bases between them. There are 16 residues in the CDR3. CDR3 sequence: CASAEQGGPMNTEAFF. Written as DNA, the CDR3 is TGTGCTAGTGCCGAGCAAGGAGGCCCGATGAACACTGAAGCTTTCTTT.

This clonotype was recorded at least ten times. The gene calls are TRBV29-1 and TRBJ2-1; 7 bases map to TRBD1. This CDR3 has 14 amino acids. Germline-derived CDR1 and CDR2 are SQVTM and ANQGSEA. V trimming: 2 bases; J trimming: 7 bases; junction bases outside the gene matches: 8. CDR3 nucleotides: TGCAGCGTTGAAAAGGGGGCTTTATCAAATGAGCAGTTCTTC. Its translation: CSVEKGALSNEQFF.

This clonotype occurred many times. This sequence joins TRBV20-1 and TRBJ2-1; the match to TRBD2 covers 8 bases. The ends lost 3 bases at V and 0 bases at J; junction bases unmatched: 10. The CDR3 consists of 17 residues. CDR1 and CDR2 from the germline V gene are DFQATT and SNEGSKA (reference sequence). CDR3 nucleotide sequence: TGCAGTGCTAGGTTATTTAGCGGGATGGGCTCCTACAATGAGCAGTTCTTC. It specifies CSARLFSGMGSYNEQFF.

Ten or more counts support this clonotype. The chain carries TRBV6-2 or TRBV6-3 and TRBJ2-7; D gene uncertain. The V gene's germline CDR1 is MNHEY and CDR2 SVGEGT. V lost 6 bases and J 3 bases, leaving 9 bases between the germline ends. This CDR3 contains 12 residues. The CDR3 sequence is CASSGSLYEQYF. The CDR3, as DNA: TGTGCCAGCAGCGGAAGCCTCTACGAGCAGTACTTC.

Remarks on this clonotype: A read error is possible here, since a much larger clone lies one base away. The gene calls are TRBV10-3 and TRBJ2-3; 7 bases map to TRBD2. V lost 7 bases to trimming and J lost 0 bases; unmatched junction nucleotides: 4. In germline, CDR1 is ENHRY, CDR2 SYGVKD. The CDR3 is 14 amino acids. This chain's CDR3 is CAIKWGGSTDTQYF. CDR3 bases: TGTGCCATCAAATGGGGGGGAAGCACAGATACGCAGTATTTT.

Ten or more counts support this clonotype. The chain carries TRBV6-1 and TRBJ2-2, with TRBD2 identical over 8 bases. This CDR3 region has 14 residues. V lost 4 bases and J lost 5; bases outside the gene matches: 3. Germline CDR1 is MNHNS and CDR2 is SASEGT. This chain's CDR3 is CASSVQRGTGELFF. For the CDR3, the DNA is TGTGCCAGCAGTGTTCAGCGGGGGACCGGGGAGCTGTTTTTT.

This clonotype was detected ten times or more. The CDR3 DNA follows: TGTGCCAGTAGTACGGGACAGGGACTCACTGAAGCTTTCTTT. Amino acid sequence: CASSTGQGLTEAFF. V and J are TRBV19 and TRBJ1-1; TRBD1 matches at 9 bases. The CDR3 loop spans 14 amino acids. V was clipped by 4 bases and J by 4 bases; unmatched bases: 4. CDR1 and CDR2 from the germline V gene are LNHDA and SQIVND (reference sequence).

The sample holds many counts of this clonotype. V and J are TRBV11-2 and TRBJ2-3; weak D call: TRBD2 (6 bases). CDR3 length: 14 amino acids. V lost 2 bases and J 5 bases, leaving 11 bases between the germline ends. Germline CDR1 and CDR2: SGHAT and FQNNGV. The CDR3 nucleotides are TGTGCCAGCAGCTTACAGGGAGGTGGAGATACGCAGTATTTT. It encodes CASSLQGGGDTQYF.

The chain has TRBV28 and TRBJ2-7; D might be TRBD2 (5 bases). Trimming shortened V by 7 bases and J by 4 bases, and 23 bases separated the two germline ends. Germline values: CDR1 MDHEN, CDR2 SYDVKM. This CDR3 comprises 16 residues. CDR3 DNA: TGTGCCAGCAAGGGCCGCCCGGGAACTCCTCGGTACGAGCAGTACTTC. This gives the protein CASKGRPGTPRYEQYF. Using reference TRBV28 and TRBJ2-7 for the parts outside the CDR3, the full variable domain is DVKVTQSSRYLVKRTGEKVFLECVQDMDHENMFWYRQDPGLGLRLIYFSYDVKMKEKGDIPEGYSVSREKKERFSLILESASTNQTSMYLCASKGRPGTPRYEQYFGPGTRLTVT.

This clonotype has only a few counts. This sequence joins TRBV5-1 and TRBJ1-1, with D maybe TRBD1 (6 bases). V lost 4 bases to trimming and J lost 4 bases, with 14 bases between them. The CDR3 extends over 14 amino acids. Germline V gene data show CDR1 as SGHRS and CDR2 as YFSETQ. CDR3 residues: CASSRQDYSTEAFF. CDR3 DNA sequence: TGCGCCAGCAGCCGACAGGACTATAGCACTGAAGCTTTCTTT.

In its sample, this clonotype was seen many times. V is TRBV2 and J is TRBJ2-6; D is possibly TRBD1 (5 bases). The CDR3 has 13 residues. Trimming cost V 8 bases and J 2 bases, with 7 bases left between them. Germline V gene sequence: CDR1 SNHLY, CDR2 FYNNEI. The CDR3 loop is CASGATGANVLTF. The CDR3, as DNA: TGTGCCAGCGGGGCTACTGGGGCCAACGTCCTGACTTTC. The complete variable domain, with remaining parts taken from reference TRBV2 and TRBJ2-6, reads EPEVTQTPSHQVTQMGQEVILRCVPISNHLYFYWYRQILGQKVEFLVSFYNNEISEKSEIFDDQFSVERPDGSNFTLKIRSTKLEDSAMYFCASGATGANVLTFGAGSRLTVL.

In its sample, this clonotype was seen many times. J is TRBJ2-5 and V is TRBV6-2 or TRBV6-3; D possibly matches TRBD1 or TRBD2 (5 bases each). V was pared by 3 bases and J by 0 bases, with 11 bases between. Germline loops: CDR1 MNHEY, CDR2 SVGEGT. CDR3 length: 15 amino acids. CDR3 residues: CASSYPRGYQETQYF. For the CDR3, the DNA is TGTGCCAGCAGTTATCCCCGGGGCTACCAAGAGACCCAGTACTTC.

The sample holds many counts of this clonotype. The gene calls are TRBV29-1 and TRBJ2-6; D gene unclear. CDR1 is SQVTM, CDR2 ANQGSEA, per germline. Trimming shortened V by 0 bases and J by 3 bases, and 12 bases separated the two germline ends. CDR3 size: 16 residues. CDR3 DNA: TGCAGCGTTGAAGAATGGTCAGCCCATGGGGCCAACGTCCTGACTTTC. Amino acid sequence: CSVEEWSAHGANVLTF.

The gene calls are TRBV20-1 and TRBJ1-2; D call uncertain. Between the trimmed V and J ends, which lost 6 bases and 0 bases, there was a span of 17 bases. CDR1 is DFQATT, CDR2 SNEGSKA, per germline (reference sequence). The CDR3 runs 15 residues. The CDR3 DNA reads as TGCAGTGCCCTCATGACGGCAAGGGCTAACTATGGCTACACCTTC. It translates to CSALMTARANYGYTF.

Of note for this clonotype: This sequence may be a read error, since a much larger clone differs from it by one base. The J gene is TRBJ2-7, the V gene TRBV4-2, with D hard to call. CDR1 LGHNA and CDR2 YNFKEQ come from the germline V gene. The CDR3 totals 11 residues. Here the CDR3 DNA reads TGTGTCAGCAGCCAACACTACGAGCAGTACTTC. Residues: CVSSQHYEQYF.

The chain employs TRBV20-1 and TRBJ2-1; the match to TRBD2 covers 9 bases. V trimming: 3 bases; J trimming: 2 bases; junction bases outside the gene matches: 8. The CDR3 runs to 16 residues. Germline-derived CDR1 and CDR2 are DFQATT and SNEGSKA (reference sequence). CDR3 loop: CSARSVRLAAYNEQFF. CDR3 nucleotide sequence: TGCAGTGCTAGGTCGGTACGACTAGCGGCCTACAATGAGCAGTTCTTC.

This clonotype was seen ten or more times. The chain combines TRBV28 with TRBJ1-5; 7 bases line up with TRBD1. V was clipped by 8 bases and J by 4 bases; unmatched bases: 8. From germline, CDR1 is MDHEN and CDR2 SYDVKM. The CDR3 consists of 14 residues. The CDR3 is CASHRQGGNQPQHF. CDR3 nucleotides: TGTGCCAGCCATCGACAGGGAGGAAATCAGCCCCAGCATTTT.